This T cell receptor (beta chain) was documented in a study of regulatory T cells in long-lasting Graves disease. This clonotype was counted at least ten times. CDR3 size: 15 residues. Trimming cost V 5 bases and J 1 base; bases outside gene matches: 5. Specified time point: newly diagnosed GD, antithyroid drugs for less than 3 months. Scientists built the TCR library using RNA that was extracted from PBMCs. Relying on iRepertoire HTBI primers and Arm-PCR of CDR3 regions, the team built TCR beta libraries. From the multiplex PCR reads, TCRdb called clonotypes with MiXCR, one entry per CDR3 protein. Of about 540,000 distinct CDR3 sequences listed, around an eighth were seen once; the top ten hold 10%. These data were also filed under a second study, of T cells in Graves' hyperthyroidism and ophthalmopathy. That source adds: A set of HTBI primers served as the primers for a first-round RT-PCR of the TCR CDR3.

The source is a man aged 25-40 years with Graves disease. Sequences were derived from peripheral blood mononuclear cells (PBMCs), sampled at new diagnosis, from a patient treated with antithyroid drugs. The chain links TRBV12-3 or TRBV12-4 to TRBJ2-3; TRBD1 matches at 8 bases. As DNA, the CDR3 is TGTGCCAGCAGTAAACAGGGGGGCGGCACAGATACGCAGTATTTT. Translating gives CASSKQGGGTDTQYF.